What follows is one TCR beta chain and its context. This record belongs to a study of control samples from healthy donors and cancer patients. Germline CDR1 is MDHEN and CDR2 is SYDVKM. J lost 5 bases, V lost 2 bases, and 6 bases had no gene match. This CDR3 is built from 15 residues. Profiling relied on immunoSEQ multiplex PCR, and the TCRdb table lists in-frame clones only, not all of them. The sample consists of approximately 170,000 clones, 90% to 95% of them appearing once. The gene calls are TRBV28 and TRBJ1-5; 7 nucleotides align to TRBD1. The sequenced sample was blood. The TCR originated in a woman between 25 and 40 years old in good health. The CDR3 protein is CASSLRGRPHQPQHF. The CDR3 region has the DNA TGTGCCAGCAGTTTAAGGGGGCGCCCCCATCAGCCCCAGCATTTT. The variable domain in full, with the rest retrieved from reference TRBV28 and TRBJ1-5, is DVKVTQSSRYLVKRTGEKVFLECVQDMDHENMFWYRQDPGLGLRLIYFSYDVKMKEKGDIPEGYSVSREKKERFSLILESASTNQTSMYLCASSLRGRPHQPQHFGDGTRLSIL.